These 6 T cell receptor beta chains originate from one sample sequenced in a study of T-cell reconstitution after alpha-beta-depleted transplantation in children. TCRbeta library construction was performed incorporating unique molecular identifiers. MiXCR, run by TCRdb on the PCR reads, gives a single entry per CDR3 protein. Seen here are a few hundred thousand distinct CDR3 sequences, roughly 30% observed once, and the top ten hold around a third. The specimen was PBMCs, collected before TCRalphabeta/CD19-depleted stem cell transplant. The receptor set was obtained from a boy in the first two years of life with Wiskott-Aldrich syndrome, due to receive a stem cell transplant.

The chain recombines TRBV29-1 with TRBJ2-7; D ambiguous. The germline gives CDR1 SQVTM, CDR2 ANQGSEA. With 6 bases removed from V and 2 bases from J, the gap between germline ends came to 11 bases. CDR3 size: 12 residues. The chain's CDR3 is CSVLGTAYEQYF. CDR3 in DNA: TGCAGCGTCCTCGGCACAGCCTACGAGCAGTACTTC.

CDR3 nucleotide sequence: TGTGCCATCAGGGAGGGTACCGGGGAGCTGTTTTTT. Translated: CAIREGTGELFF. The chain employs TRBV10-3 and TRBJ2-2; weak D call: TRBD2 (6 bases). Germline lookup yields CDR1 ENHRY and CDR2 SYGVKD. The V end was cut by 6 bases, the J end by 5 bases, with 7 bases between. This CDR3 is built from 12 residues.

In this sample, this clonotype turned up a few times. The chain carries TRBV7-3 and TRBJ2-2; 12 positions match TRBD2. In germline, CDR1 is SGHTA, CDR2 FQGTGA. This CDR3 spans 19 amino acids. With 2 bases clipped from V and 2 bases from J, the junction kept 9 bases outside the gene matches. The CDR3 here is CASSLGPLTSGRNTGELFF. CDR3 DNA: TGTGCCAGCAGCTTAGGGCCCTTGACTAGCGGGAGAAACACCGGGGAGCTGTTTTTT.

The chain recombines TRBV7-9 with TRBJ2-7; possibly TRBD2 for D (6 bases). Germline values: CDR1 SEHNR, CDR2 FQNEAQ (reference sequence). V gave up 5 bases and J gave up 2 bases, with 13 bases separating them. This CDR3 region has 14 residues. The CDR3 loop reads CASSPRTTTYEQYF. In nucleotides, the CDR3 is TGTGCCAGCAGCCCCAGGACTACTACCTACGAGCAGTACTTC.

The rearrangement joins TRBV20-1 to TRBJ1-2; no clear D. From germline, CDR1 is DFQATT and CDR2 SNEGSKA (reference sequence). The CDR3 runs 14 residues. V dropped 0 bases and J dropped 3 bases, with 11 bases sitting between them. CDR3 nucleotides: TGCAGTGCTAGAGACCTGTACCGGGACTATGGCTACACCTTC. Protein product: CSARDLYRDYGYTF.

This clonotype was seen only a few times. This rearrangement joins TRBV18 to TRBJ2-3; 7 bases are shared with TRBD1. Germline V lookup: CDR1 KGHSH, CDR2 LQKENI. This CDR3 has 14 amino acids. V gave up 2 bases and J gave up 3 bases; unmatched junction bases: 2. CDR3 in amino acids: CASSPSTGTDTQYF. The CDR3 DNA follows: TGTGCCAGCTCACCATCGACAGGGACAGATACGCAGTATTTT.